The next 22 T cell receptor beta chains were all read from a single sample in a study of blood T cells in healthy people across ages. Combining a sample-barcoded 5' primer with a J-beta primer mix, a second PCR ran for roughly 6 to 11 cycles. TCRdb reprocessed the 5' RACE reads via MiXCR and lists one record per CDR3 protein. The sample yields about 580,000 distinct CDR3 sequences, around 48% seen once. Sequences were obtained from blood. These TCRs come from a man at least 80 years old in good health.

CDR3 sequence: CASSFARAEGSEAFF. CDR3 coding DNA: TGTGCCAGCAGCTTTGCTAGGGCAGAAGGTTCTGAAGCTTTCTTT. The rearrangement joins TRBV12-3 or TRBV12-4 to TRBJ1-1, with no clear D. The germline V and J ends were trimmed by 6 bases and 6 bases, with 20 bases remaining between them. There are 15 residues in the CDR3.

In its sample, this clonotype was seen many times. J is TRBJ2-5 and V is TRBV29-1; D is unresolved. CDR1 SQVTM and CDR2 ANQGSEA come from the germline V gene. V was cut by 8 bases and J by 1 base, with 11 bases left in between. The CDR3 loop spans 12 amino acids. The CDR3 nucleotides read TGCAGCTTTCGGGTTACCCAAGAGACCCAGTACTTC. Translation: CSFRVTQETQYF.

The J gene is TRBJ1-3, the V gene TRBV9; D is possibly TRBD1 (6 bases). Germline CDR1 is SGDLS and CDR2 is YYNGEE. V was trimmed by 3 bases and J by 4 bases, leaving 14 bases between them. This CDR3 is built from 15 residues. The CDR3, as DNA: TGTGCCAGCAGCGCCGGGGACATTTGGGGAAACACCATATATTTT. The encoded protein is CASSAGDIWGNTIYF.

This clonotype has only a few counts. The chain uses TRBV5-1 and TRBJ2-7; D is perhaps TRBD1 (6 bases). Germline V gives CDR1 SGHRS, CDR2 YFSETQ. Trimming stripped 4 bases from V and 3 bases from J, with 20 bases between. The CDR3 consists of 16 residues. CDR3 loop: CASSPPGTNFVYEQYF. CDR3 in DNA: TGCGCCAGCAGCCCCCCCGGGACAAATTTCGTCTACGAGCAGTACTTC.

The CDR3 bases are TGCGCCAGCAGCTTGGTTCCAGCCTACTTGAAGAAAACCCAGTACTTC. It translates to CASSLVPAYLKKTQYF. The gene calls are TRBV5-1 and TRBJ2-7; no clear D. Germline V lookup: CDR1 SGHRS, CDR2 YFSETQ. CDR3 size: 16 residues. With 0 bases removed from V and 10 bases from J, the gap between germline ends came to 23 bases.

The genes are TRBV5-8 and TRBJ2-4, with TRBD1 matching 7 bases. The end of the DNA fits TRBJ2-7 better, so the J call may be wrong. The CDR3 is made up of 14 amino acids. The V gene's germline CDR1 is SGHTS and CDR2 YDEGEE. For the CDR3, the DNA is TGTGCCAGCAGCATCCGGACAGGCACCTACGAGCAGTACTTC. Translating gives CASSIRTGTYEQYF.

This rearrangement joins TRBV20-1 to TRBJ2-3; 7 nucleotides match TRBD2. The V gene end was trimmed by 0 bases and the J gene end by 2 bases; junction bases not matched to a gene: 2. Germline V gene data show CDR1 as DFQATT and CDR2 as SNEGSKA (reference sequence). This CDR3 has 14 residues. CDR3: CSAREAGATDTQYF. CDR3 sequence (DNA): TGCAGTGCTAGAGAGGCGGGAGCCACAGATACGCAGTATTTT.

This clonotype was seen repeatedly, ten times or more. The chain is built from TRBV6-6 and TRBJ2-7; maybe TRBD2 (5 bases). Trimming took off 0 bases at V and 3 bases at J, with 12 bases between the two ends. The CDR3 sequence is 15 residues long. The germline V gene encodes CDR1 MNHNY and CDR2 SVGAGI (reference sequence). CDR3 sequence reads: CASSYSSRLNYEQYF. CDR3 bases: TGTGCCAGCAGTTACTCGAGTCGACTAAACTACGAGCAGTACTTC.

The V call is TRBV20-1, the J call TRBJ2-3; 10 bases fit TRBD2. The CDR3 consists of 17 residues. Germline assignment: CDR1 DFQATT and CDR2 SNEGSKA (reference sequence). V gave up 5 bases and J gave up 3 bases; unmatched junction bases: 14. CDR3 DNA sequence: TGCAGTGCTCCGTTAAGCGGGGGGGCCGGAAAGACAGATACGCAGTATTTT. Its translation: CSAPLSGGAGKTDTQYF.

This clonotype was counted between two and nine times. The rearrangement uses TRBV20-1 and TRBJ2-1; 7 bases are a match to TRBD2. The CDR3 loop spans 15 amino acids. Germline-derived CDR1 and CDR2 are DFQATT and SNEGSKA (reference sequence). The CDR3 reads CTAGRAGWTYNEQFF. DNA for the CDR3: TGCACTGCGGGGCGAGCGGGGTGGACCTACAATGAGCAGTTCTTC.

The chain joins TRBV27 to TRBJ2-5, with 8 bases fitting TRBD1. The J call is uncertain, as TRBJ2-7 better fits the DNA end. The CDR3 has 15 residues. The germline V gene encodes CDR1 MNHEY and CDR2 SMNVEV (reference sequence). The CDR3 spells CASSWAGGFGYEQYF. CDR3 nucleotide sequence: TGTGCCAGCAGTTGGGCAGGGGGCTTCGGCTACGAGCAGTACTTC.

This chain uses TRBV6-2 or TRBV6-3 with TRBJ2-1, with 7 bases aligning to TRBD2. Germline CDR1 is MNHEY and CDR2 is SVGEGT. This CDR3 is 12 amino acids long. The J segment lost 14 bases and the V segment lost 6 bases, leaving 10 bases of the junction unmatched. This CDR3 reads CASSQLASHKFF. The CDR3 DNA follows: TGTGCCAGCAGCCAACTAGCGTCCCACAAGTTCTTC.

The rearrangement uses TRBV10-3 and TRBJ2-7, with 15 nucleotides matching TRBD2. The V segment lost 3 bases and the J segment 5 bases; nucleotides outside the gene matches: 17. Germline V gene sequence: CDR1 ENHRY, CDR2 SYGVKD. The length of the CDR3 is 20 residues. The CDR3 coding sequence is TGTGCCATCAGTGAAGTGGGACTAGCGGGGGGCCTTCCCGGGCGTAACGAGCAGTACTTC. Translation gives CAISEVGLAGGLPGRNEQYF.

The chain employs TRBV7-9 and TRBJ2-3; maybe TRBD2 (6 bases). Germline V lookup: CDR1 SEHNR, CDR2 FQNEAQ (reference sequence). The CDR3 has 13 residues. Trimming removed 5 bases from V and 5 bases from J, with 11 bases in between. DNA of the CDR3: TGTGCCAGCAGCCGCGGGACGGAAGATACGCAGTATTTT. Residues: CASSRGTEDTQYF.

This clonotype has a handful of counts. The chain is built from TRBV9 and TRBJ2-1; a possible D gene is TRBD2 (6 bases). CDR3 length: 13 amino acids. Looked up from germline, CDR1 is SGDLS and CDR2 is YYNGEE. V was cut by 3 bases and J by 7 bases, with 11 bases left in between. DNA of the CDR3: TGTGCCAGCAGCGAACGGCGGGGAAATGAGCAGTTCTTC. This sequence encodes CASSERRGNEQFF.

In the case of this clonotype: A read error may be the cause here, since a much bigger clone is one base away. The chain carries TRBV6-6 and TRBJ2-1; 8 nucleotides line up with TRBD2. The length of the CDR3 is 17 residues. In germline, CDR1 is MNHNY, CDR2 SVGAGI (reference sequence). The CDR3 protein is CAGSRTLGGGPVDEQFF. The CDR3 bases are TGTGCCGGCAGCCGGACCCTCGGCGGGGGGCCTGTGGATGAGCAGTTCTTC.

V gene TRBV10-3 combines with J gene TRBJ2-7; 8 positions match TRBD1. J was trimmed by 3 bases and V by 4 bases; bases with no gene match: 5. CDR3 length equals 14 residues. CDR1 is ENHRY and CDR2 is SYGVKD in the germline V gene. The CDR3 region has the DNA TGTGCCATCAGTGGGGACAGGACGCGCTACGAGCAGTACTTC. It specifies CAISGDRTRYEQYF.

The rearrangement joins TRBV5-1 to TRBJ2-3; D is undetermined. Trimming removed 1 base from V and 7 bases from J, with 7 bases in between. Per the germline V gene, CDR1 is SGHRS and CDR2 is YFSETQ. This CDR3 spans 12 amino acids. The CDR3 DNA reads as TGCGCCAGCAGCTTGTCTTCGTATACGCAGTATTTT. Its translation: CASSLSSYTQYF.

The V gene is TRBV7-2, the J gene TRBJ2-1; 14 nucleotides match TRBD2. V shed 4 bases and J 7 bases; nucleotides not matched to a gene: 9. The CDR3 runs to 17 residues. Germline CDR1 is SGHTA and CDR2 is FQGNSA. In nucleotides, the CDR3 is TGTGCCAGCAGCTCCTCTGGGACTAGCGGGAGCTTTAATGAGCAGTTCTTC. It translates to CASSSSGTSGSFNEQFF.

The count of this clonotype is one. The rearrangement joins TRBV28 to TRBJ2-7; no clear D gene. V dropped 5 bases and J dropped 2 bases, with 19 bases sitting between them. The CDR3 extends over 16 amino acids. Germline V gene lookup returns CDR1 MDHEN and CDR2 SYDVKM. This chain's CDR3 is CASSPRFLQRAYEQYF. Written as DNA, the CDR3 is TGTGCCAGCAGTCCCCGATTTCTCCAGCGAGCCTACGAGCAGTACTTC.

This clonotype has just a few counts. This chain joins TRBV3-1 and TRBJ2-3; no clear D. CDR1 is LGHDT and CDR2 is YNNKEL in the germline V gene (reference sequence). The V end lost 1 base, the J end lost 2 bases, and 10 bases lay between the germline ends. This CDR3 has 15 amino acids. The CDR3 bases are TGTGCCAGCAGCCAAGTAGGTATTTCCACAGATACGCAGTATTTT. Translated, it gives CASSQVGISTDTQYF.

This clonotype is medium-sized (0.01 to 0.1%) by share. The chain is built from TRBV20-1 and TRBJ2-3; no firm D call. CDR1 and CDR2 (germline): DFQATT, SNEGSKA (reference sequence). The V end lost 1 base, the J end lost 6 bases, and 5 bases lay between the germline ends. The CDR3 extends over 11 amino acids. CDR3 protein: CSARGWDTQYF. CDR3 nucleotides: TGCAGTGCTAGAGGTTGGGATACGCAGTATTTT.